This is a list of T cell receptor beta chains from one sample in a study of cytomegalovirus exposure and HLA in healthy donors. Assay used: immunoSEQ multiplex PCR; TCRdb lists only in-frame clones, some missing. The table has 150,000 or so clones, around three quarters seen once. Sequenced sample: PBMCs. These receptors all stem from a man in his forties or fifties in good health and CMV-seropositive. The CDR3 runs from the conserved cysteine through the conserved F or W. The D gene is left open where the match is weak. The size field is filled for only some rows; it gives once, few, many or a size class.

clone size,J gene,V gene,D gene,CDR3 DNA,CDR3 protein
NA,TRBJ2-7,TRBV11-3,NA,TGTGCCAGCAGCTTAGGCCTCAGAGGCGAGCAGTACTTC,CASSLGLRGEQYF
NA,TRBJ2-7,TRBV28,NA,TGTGCCAGCAGTTTAAAGGGGTACGAGCAGTACTTC,CASSLKGYEQYF
NA,TRBJ1-3,TRBV7-8,TRBD1,TGTGCCAGCAGCCGGACAGGGCAGTCCTCTGGAAACACCATATATTTT,CASSRTGQSSGNTIYF
NA,TRBJ1-1,TRBV6-6,NA,TGTGCCAGCAGTTCTTTCGGACAGAGGGACACTGAAGCTTTCTTT,CASSSFGQRDTEAFF
NA,TRBJ2-1,TRBV6-6,TRBD1,TGTGCCAGCAGTCCCGGACAGGCATCCAGCAATGAGCAGTTCTTC,CASSPGQASSNEQFF
NA,TRBJ1-6,TRBV7-9,TRBD1,TGTGCCAGCAGTACGGACAGGGTTGGTTCACCCCTCCACTTT,CASSTDRVGSPLHF
once,TRBJ2-7,TRBV5-5,TRBD1,TGTGCCAGCAGCCTCGCCGGGACAGGCATCTACGAGCAGTACTTC,CASSLAGTGIYEQYF
NA,TRBJ2-1,TRBV19,NA,TGTGCCAGTAGTGTGGGAGCCTCCTACAATGAGCAGTTCTTC,CASSVGASYNEQFF
NA,TRBJ2-1,TRBV11-3,TRBD2,TGTGCCAGCAGCTTAGAAGCAGGACTAGCTGGTGGGGAGCAGTTCTTC,CASSLEAGLAGGEQFF
NA,TRBJ2-7,TRBV5-1,TRBD1,TGCGCCAGCAGCCCGACAGGGAACTACGAGCAGTACTTC,CASSPTGNYEQYF
NA,TRBJ2-3,TRBV5-1,NA,TGCGCCAGCAGCTACTTTAGCGGCACAGATACGCAGTATTTT,CASSYFSGTDTQYF
NA,TRBJ1-5,TRBV5-4,NA,TGTGCCAGCAGCTACGATGGCACTCAGCCCCAGCATTTT,CASSYDGTQPQHF
NA,TRBJ2-7,TRBV2,TRBD2,TGTGCCAGCATAAGGGAGGGTAGAAGATACGAGCAGTACTTC,CASIREGRRYEQYF
NA,TRBJ2-1,TRBV15,TRBD1,TGTGCCACCAGCAGAGCGGGACAGGGTATTAATGAGCAGTTCTTC,CATSRAGQGINEQFF
NA,TRBJ2-3,TRBV9,NA,TGTGCCAGCAGCGTATACGGGGGAGTTGAAGATACGCAGTATTTT,CASSVYGGVEDTQYF
NA,TRBJ2-1,TRBV6-5,NA,TGTGCCAGCAGTTGGGACTCCAGCTCCTACAATGAGCAGTTCTTC,CASSWDSSSYNEQFF
NA,TRBJ1-3,TRBV18,TRBD1,TGTGCCAGCTCACCCCCGGGACAGGGAGCCGGAAACACCATATATTTT,CASSPPGQGAGNTIYF
NA,TRBJ2-3,TRBV5-6,NA,TGTGCCAGCAGCCCGAGGTGGTCCTCAGATACGCAGTATTTT,CASSPRWSSDTQYF
NA,TRBJ2-1,TRBV5-5,TRBD1,TGTGCCAGCACGCCGGGGCCGGGACAGGCCGGCTCCTACAATGAGCAGTTCTTC,CASTPGPGQAGSYNEQFF
NA,TRBJ2-3,TRBV9,NA,TGTGCCAGCAGCGTACGAGCCTCCCTGAGGGATACGCAGTATTTT,CASSVRASLRDTQYF
NA,TRBJ2-4,TRBV4-1,TRBD2,TGCGCCAGCAGCCAGTATAGCGGGAGGGATGAAAACAGTCAGTACTTC,CASSQYSGRDENSQYF
NA,TRBJ2-7,TRBV28,NA,TGTGCCAGCAGTTTACAGGCAGGAAGCTACGAGCAGTACTTC,CASSLQAGSYEQYF
NA,TRBJ2-4,TRBV5-4,NA,TGTGCCAGCAGCTTGACAGGGGGGGGCAAAAACATTCAGTACTTC,CASSLTGGGKNIQYF
NA,TRBJ1-2,TRBV12-5,NA,TGTGCTAGTGGTTTAGGCAGGGCCAACTATGGCTACACCTTC,CASGLGRANYGYTF
NA,TRBJ2-7,TRBV12-5,NA,TGTGCTAGTGGTTTGCTTGGAGGGACTGAGCAGTACTTC,CASGLLGGTEQYF
NA,TRBJ2-7,TRBV7-2,TRBD2,TGTGCCAGCAGCTTTTCCACGGGAGGTATTTACGAGCAGTACTTC,CASSFSTGGIYEQYF